Listed here is a single T cell receptor beta chain. Its specificity is not known. At the Johns Hopkins FTIC core, DNA taken from cultured CD4+ T cells was sequenced by way of the Oncomine TCR Beta short-read assay. It was cultured CD4+ T cells from which genomic DNA was extracted. TCRdb redid the calling of the PCR reads with MiXCR, one entry per CDR3 protein. The table shows over 15,000 distinct CDR3 sequences, with approximately 57% occurring only once. V lost 0 bases and J lost 5, with 12 bases in between. Germline V gene data show CDR1 as SGHRS and CDR2 as YFSETQ. The CDR3 covers 14 residues. The treatment here: roughly 11-day PBMC culture with coronavirus spike peptide pools or control peptides (ViraFEST assay). This sample stems from a study of vaccination and CD4 T cells after COVID-19. Study-level background: Cellular stimulation was performed using overlapping spike peptides derived from SARS-CoV-2, HCoV-NL63, HCoV-OC43 and HCoV-229E. Whole-study results and caveats: Median SARS-CoV-2-reactive clonotype numbers went up from around 19 to 38, but not significantly.

This clonotype was obtained from a human donor who had recovered from COVID-19. The sequenced sample consisted of CD4+ T cells from blood, cultured in vitro. The V and J genes are TRBV5-1 and TRBJ2-7; D might be TRBD2 (5 bases). The CDR3 nucleotides are TGCGCCAGCAGCTTGGGGTCGAGGGCCCACGAGCAGTACTTC. Encoded protein: CASSLGSRAHEQYF.